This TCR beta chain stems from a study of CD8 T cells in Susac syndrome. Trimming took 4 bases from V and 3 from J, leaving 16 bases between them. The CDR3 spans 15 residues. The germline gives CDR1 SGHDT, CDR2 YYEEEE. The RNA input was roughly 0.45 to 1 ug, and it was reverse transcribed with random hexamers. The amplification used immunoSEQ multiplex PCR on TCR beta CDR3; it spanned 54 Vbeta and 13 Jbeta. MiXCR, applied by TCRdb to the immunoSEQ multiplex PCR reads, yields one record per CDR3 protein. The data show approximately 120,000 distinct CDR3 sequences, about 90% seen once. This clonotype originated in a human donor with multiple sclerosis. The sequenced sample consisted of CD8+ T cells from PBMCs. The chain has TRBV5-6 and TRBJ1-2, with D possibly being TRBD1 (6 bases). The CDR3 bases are TGTGCCAGCAGCCCTTGGACAGTCCTAGACTATGGCTACACCTTC. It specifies CASSPWTVLDYGYTF.